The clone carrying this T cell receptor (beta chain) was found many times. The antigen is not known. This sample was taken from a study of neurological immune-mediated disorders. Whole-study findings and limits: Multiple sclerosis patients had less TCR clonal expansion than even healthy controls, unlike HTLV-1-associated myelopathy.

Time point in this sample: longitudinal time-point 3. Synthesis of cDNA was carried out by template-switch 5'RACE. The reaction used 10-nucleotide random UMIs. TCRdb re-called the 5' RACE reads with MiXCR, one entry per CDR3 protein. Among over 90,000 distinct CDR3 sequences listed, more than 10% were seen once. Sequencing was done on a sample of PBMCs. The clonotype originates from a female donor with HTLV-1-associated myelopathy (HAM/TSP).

CDR3: CASSYTGKDTQYF. The CDR3 coding sequence is TGTGCCAGCAGTTACACCGGAAAAGATACGCAGTATTTT. The chain employs TRBV6-5 and TRBJ2-3; D remains ambiguous. CDR1 MNHEY and CDR2 SVGAGI come from the germline V gene. This CDR3 region has 13 residues. Trimming took 2 bases from V and 5 from J, leaving 8 bases between them.